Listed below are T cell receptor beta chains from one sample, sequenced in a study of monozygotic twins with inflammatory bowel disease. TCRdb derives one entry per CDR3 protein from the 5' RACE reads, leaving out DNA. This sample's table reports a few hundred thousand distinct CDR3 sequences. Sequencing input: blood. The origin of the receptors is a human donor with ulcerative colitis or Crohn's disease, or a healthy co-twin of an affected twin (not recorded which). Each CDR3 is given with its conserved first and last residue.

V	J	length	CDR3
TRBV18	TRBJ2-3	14	CASTTGGGTDTQYF
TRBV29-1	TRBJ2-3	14	CSVSTALFTDTQYF
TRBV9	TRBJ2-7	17	CASSVVKVQGARNEQYF
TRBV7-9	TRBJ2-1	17	CASSFRLAGHSYNEQFF
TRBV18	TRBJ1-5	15	CASSPQGYSNQPQHF
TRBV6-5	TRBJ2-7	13	CASTGAPLYEQYF
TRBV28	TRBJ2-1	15	CASSTPGDKVHEQFF
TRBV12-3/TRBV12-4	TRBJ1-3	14	CASSLSAIGNTIYF
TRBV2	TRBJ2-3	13	CASNPGDTDTQYF
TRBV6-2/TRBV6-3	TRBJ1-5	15	CASSYSPSFNQPQHF
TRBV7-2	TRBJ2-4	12	CASSFDRNIQYF
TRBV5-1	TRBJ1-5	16	CASSLEGGLSNQPQHF
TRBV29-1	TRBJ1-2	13	CSVPGQGNYGYTF
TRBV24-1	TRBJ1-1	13	CATRARRLTEAFF
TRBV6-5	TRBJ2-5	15	CASSYSSYAGETQYF
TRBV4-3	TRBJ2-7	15	CASSQDQLSGREQYF
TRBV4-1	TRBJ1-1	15	CSSTILGGDNTEAFF
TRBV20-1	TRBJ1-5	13	CSASTSSNQPQHF
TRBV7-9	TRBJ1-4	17	CASSLPPGRETNEKLFF
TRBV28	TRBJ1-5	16	CASSFRPRLGDQPQHF
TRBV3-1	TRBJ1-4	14	CASSSRSAGEKLFF
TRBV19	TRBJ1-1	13	CASTRRTNTEAFF
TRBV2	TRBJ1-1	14	CASSGDRGMAEAFF
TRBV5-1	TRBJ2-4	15	CASSRAALAKNIQYF
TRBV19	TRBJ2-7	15	CASSIRGLLGYEQYF
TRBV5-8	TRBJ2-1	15	CASSSPGTPDREQFF
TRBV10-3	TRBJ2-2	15	CAISDYRISIGELFF